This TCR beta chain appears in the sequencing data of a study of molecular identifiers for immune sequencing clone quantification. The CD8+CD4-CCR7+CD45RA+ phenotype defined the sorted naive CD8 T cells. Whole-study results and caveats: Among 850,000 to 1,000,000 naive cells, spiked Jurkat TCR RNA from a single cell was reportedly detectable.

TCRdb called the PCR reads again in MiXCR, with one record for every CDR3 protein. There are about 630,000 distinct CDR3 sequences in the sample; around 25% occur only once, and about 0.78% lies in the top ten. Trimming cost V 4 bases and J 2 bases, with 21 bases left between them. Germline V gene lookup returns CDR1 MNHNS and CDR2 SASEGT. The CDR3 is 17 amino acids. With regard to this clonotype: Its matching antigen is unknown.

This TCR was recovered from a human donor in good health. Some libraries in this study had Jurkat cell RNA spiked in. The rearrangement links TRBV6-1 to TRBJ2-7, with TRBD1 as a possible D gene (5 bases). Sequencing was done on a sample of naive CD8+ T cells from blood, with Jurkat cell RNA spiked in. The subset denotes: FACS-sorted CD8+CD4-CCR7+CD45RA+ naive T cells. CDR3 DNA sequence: TGTGCCAGCAGTGGAATTCAGTCGGGTCAGGGCACCTACGAGCAGTACTTC. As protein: CASSGIQSGQGTYEQYF.